The 17 T cell receptor beta chains below come from one sample, sequenced in a study of vaccination and CD4 T cells after COVID-19. These TCRs are of unknown antigen specificity. An Oncomine TCR Beta short-read assay was used to sequence the DNA from cultured CD4+ T cells. TCRdb reprocessed the PCR reads with MiXCR, giving one entry per CDR3 protein. The profile shows several thousand distinct CDR3 sequences, roughly 29% of them singletons. The treatment was: approximately nine-day PBMC culture with coronavirus spike peptide pools or control peptides (ViraFEST assay). From the unexposed donor, CD4+ T cells were collected ahead of the COVID-19 pandemic (2011-2018). Sequencing input: CD4+ T cells from blood, cultured in vitro. The receptors derive from a human donor in good health.

The gene calls are TRBV6-1 and TRBJ1-3, with 9 positions matching TRBD1. Germline CDR1 is MNHNS and CDR2 is SASEGT. The CDR3 contains 16 residues. V gave up 6 bases and J gave up 4 bases; unmatched junction bases: 10. The CDR3 DNA reads TGTGCCAGCAGACACTACGGACAGGGGAAGGGAAACACCATATATTTT. Translating it yields CASRHYGQGKGNTIYF.

This chain joins TRBV18 and TRBJ1-2, with D perhaps matching TRBD1 (5 bases). The length of the CDR3 is 18 residues. Germline CDR1 and CDR2: KGHSH and LQKENI. Trimming stripped 3 bases from V and 0 bases from J, with 20 bases between. CDR3 sequence reads: CASSPTNLDSPTNYGYTF. The CDR3 region has the DNA TGTGCCAGCTCACCGACCAACCTTGACAGTCCCACTAACTATGGCTACACCTTC.

The chain uses TRBV6-1 and TRBJ1-6; no definite D call. Trimming removed 7 bases at V and 5 bases at J, with 9 bases between. From germline, CDR1 is MNHNS and CDR2 SASEGT. CDR3 size: 13 residues. CDR3 protein: CASTAVDNSPLHF. The CDR3, as DNA: TGTGCCAGCACTGCGGTGGATAATTCACCCCTCCACTTT.

The sample holds a few counts of this clonotype. CDR3 residues: CASREGRAAPPYEQYF. The CDR3 coding sequence is TGTGCCAGCAGAGAAGGGAGGGCAGCACCGCCCTACGAGCAGTACTTC. The chain carries TRBV21-1 and TRBJ2-7; the DNA was not compared with TRBD2, the D call given in the table. TRBV21-1 is annotated as a pseudogene. This CDR3 has 16 residues.

This clonotype was counted only a few times. The chain is built from TRBV29-1 and TRBJ1-6; 8 bases agree with TRBD1. The CDR3 has 13 residues. V was pared by 7 bases and J by 7 bases, with 6 bases of the junction left unmatched. Germline V gene sequence: CDR1 SQVTM, CDR2 ANQGSEA. DNA of the CDR3: TGCAGCGCCGGACAGGGAAGGAATTCACCCCTCCACTTT. It specifies CSAGQGRNSPLHF.

V and J are TRBV6-4 and TRBJ2-3, with 10 nucleotides matching TRBD2. Germline CDR1 and CDR2: MRHNA and SNTAGT. Trimming at V came to 4 bases and at J to 6 bases, leaving 7 bases not matched to a gene. The CDR3 extends over 15 amino acids. For the CDR3, the DNA is TGTGCCAGCAGTGGCGGAGCGGGGGGGCGCGATACGCAGTATTTT. It codes for CASSGGAGGRDTQYF.

By frequency in the sample, this clonotype is medium-sized. This sequence joins TRBV20-1 and TRBJ1-5; 8 nucleotides agree with TRBD1. V gave up 6 bases and J gave up 7 bases; unmatched junction bases: 11. The CDR3 consists of 14 residues. CDR1 and CDR2 from the germline V gene are DFQATT and SNEGSKA (reference sequence). The CDR3 region has the DNA TGCAGTGCCCGCGGACAGGGCGGCCGGCAGCCCCAGCATTTT. Translation gives CSARGQGGRQPQHF.

This clonotype is medium-sized (0.01 to 0.1%) in the sample. V gene TRBV6-1 combines with J gene TRBJ1-5; TRBD1 matches 8 bases. The ends lost 4 bases at V and 7 bases at J; junction bases unmatched: 9. Germline values: CDR1 MNHNS, CDR2 SASEGT. The CDR3 is 15 amino acids. CDR3 nucleotides: TGTGCCAGCAGTGCAGAGGACAGGGCGAGGCAGCCCCAGCATTTT. Translation gives CASSAEDRARQPQHF.

The rearrangement uses TRBV9 and TRBJ1-1, with D perhaps TRBD1 (5 bases). Per the germline V gene, CDR1 is SGDLS and CDR2 is YYNGEE. The V gene lost 2 bases and the J gene lost 1 base, with 12 bases spanning the gap. The CDR3 has 15 amino acids. Here the CDR3 DNA reads TGTGCCAGCAGCGTCGACCCCGGGGCGAACACTGAAGCTTTCTTT. Its translation: CASSVDPGANTEAFF.

This clonotype was seen a few times. This chain links TRBV11-2 with TRBJ1-2; D remains ambiguous. The CDR3 has 14 amino acids. The germline V gene encodes CDR1 SGHAT and CDR2 FQNNGV. V gave up 0 bases and J gave up 2 bases, with 7 bases separating them. CDR3 sequence reads: CASSLERGNYGYTF. CDR3 sequence (DNA): TGTGCCAGCAGCTTAGAACGCGGCAACTATGGCTACACCTTC.

V and J are TRBV7-6 and TRBJ2-5; D ambiguous. The CDR3 spans 14 residues. Trimming removed 2 bases from V and 7 bases from J, with 14 bases in between. CDR1 SGHVS and CDR2 FNYEAQ come from the germline V gene. CDR3 loop: CASSLSILSGTQYF. In DNA form, the CDR3 reads TGTGCCAGCAGCTTAAGCATACTATCAGGGACCCAGTACTTC.

The V call is TRBV10-3, the J call TRBJ2-5; 15 nucleotides agree with TRBD2. After removal of 10 bases from V and 3 bases from J, the junction contained 18 bases not matched to a gene. The germline V gene has CDR1 ENHRY and CDR2 SYGVKD. The CDR3 is 19 residues long. The CDR3 DNA is TGTGCCAGCAGGACTAGCGGGGGGGCCCCTGACCGGGGAAAAGAGACCCAGTACTTC. It specifies CASRTSGGAPDRGKETQYF.

V gene TRBV6-1 combines with J gene TRBJ1-4, with D unresolved. The CDR3 contains 14 residues. Germline CDR1 reads MNHNS; CDR2 reads SASEGT. Trimming took 2 bases from V and 11 from J, leaving 15 bases between them. This chain's CDR3 is CASSERVNMGKLFF. CDR3 in DNA: TGTGCCAGCAGTGAAAGGGTCAATATGGGGAAACTGTTTTTT.

This clonotype was observed a few times. V usage is TRBV6-1 and J usage is TRBJ2-7; D is unclear. The V end lost 6 bases, the J end lost 0 bases, and 12 bases lay between the germline ends. Germline V CDR1 and CDR2: MNHNS, SASEGT. The CDR3 extends over 14 amino acids. CDR3 sequence: CASSPLTRSYEQYF. The CDR3 nucleotides are TGTGCCAGCAGCCCCTTGACTCGCTCCTACGAGCAGTACTTC.

This clonotype showed up just a few times. The genes are TRBV10-3 and TRBJ1-2; 9 nucleotides align to TRBD1. Germline V lookup: CDR1 ENHRY, CDR2 SYGVKD. With V trimmed by 8 bases and J by 2 bases, 0 bases remained unmatched. The CDR3 has 12 residues. CDR3 protein: CAIGTGNYGYTF. CDR3 DNA sequence: TGTGCCATCGGGACAGGGAACTATGGCTACACCTTC.

This clonotype is large (0.1 to 1%) in the sample. At one boundary the junction diverges from the germline segment, which might be a read error. This sequence joins TRBV16 and TRBJ2-1, with a weak D call TRBD1 (6 bases). CDR3 length: 11 residues. The germline CDR1 and CDR2 sequences are KGHSY and FQNENV. The CDR3 DNA is TGTGCCAGCAGTCCCAGGGGAAGGACATACTTC. Protein: CASSPRGRTYF.

This clonotype appeared a few times. This chain uses TRBV7-9 with TRBJ1-1; D is unclear. Germline V lookup: CDR1 SEHNR, CDR2 FQNEAQ (reference sequence). Deletions cut 5 bases from V and 3 bases from J, with 13 bases between. The CDR3 has 14 amino acids. Written as DNA, the CDR3 is TGTGCCAGCAGCAGTCCCAGGAAAGACACTGAAGCTTTCTTT. Amino acid sequence: CASSSPRKDTEAFF.